These T cell receptor beta chains were read from a single sample in a study of control samples from healthy donors and cancer patients. Sequenced by immunoSEQ multiplex PCR; TCRdb stores in-frame clones only, minus some. The sample comprises around 84,000 clones, roughly 91% of which are singletons, and approximately 14% rests with the top ten. What was sequenced was blood. These receptors were obtained from a man under 40 in good health. Both conserved end residues are part of each CDR3. Fields, in order: D gene, J gene, V gene, CDR3 protein. D genes are given only for firm matches.

NA,TRBJ2-2,TRBV6-5,CAAEKFGAGELFF
NA,TRBJ1-2,TRBV30,CAWSPSGDLYGYTF
NA,TRBJ2-7,TRBV19,CASSIDPRRKGTYEQYF
NA,TRBJ2-1,TRBV7-2,CASNLNVYNEQFF
TRBD2,TRBJ2-7,TRBV10-1,CASSESSFPSGRLEQYF
TRBD2,TRBJ2-7,TRBV5-1,CASSRENSGAAGEQYF
TRBD1,TRBJ1-6,TRBV7-2,CASSSSRYRDRASPLHF
NA,TRBJ2-7,TRBV5-1,CASRAGQLSYEQYF
NA,TRBJ1-3,TRBV28,CASRSGGIGNTIYF
TRBD2,TRBJ2-7,TRBV30,CAWTPGGGTYEQYF
NA,TRBJ1-3,TRBV5-1,CASSLQEGNPIYF
NA,TRBJ2-3,TRBV5-1,CASSGAGRATDTQYF
TRBD1,TRBJ2-7,TRBV5-6,CASSYDRATYEQYF
NA,TRBJ1-5,TRBV5-1,CASSLVGGNQPQHF
TRBD2,TRBJ2-3,TRBV30,CAWTRGGRAVRTQYF
TRBD2,TRBJ2-2,TRBV5-1,CASSLRREGEIGELFF
TRBD1,TRBJ2-3,TRBV14,CASSQDMWDRANTQYF
TRBD1,TRBJ1-1,TRBV18,CASSPRLGQGAEAFF
NA,TRBJ2-7,TRBV21-1,CASSKSLRSASYEQYF
TRBD1,TRBJ2-2,TRBV10-3,CAIRGDRAGTGELFF
NA,TRBJ2-2,TRBV19,CASSRAEANTGELFF
NA,TRBJ2-1,TRBV19,CASSILYSPYNEQFF
TRBD1,TRBJ1-2,TRBV20-1,CSASRDRGRYGYTF
TRBD1,TRBJ1-3,TRBV7-6,CASSSDRGLGNTIYF
TRBD2,TRBJ2-1,TRBV5-1,CASSLGGGSSYNEQFF
NA,TRBJ2-1,TRBV2,CASGGLPRGNEQFF
NA,TRBJ2-3,TRBV29-1,CSGGGRSRDTQYF
TRBD1,TRBJ2-5,TRBV9,CASSPWTGGETQYF
NA,TRBJ2-5,TRBV2,CASSVQGLLGETQYF
TRBD1,TRBJ2-7,TRBV5-5,CASSLGTGISYEQYF
TRBD2,TRBJ2-7,TRBV9,CASSPYAGTSSEQYF
NA,TRBJ1-2,TRBV3-1/TRBV3-2,CASSPPGGYGYTF
NA,TRBJ2-6,TRBV14,CASSQDHSGANVLTF
TRBD2,TRBJ2-7,TRBV5-8,CASSLGTSGSRSYEQYF
NA,TRBJ1-4,TRBV19,CASRGQGGEKLFF
NA,TRBJ2-7,TRBV5-6,CASSAPPGTPAQFSYEQYF
NA,TRBJ2-2,TRBV2,CASSQRGGPNTGELFF
TRBD1,TRBJ2-2,TRBV7-9,CASSSRDRTNTGELFF
TRBD2,TRBJ2-1,TRBV7-3,CASSSSGGNEQFF
NA,TRBJ1-1,TRBV5-5,CASSFGSPQGTEAFF
NA,TRBJ1-4,TRBV15,CATSRSVTATNEKLFF